The 9 T cell receptor beta chains below all came from one sample that was sequenced in a study of T cell responses to AZD1222 COVID-19 vaccine. Sequencing used immunoSEQ multiplex PCR; TCRdb keeps in-frame clones, though not all of them. Of approximately 150,000 clones detected, approximately 90% appear once; the ten largest clones hold approximately 4%. The source was peripheral blood, collected 28 days after the second AZD1222 dose. The receptors stem from an adult who received the AZD1222 COVID-19 vaccine.

CDR3: CASSSQGAVSYEQYF. The CDR3, as DNA: TGTGCCAGCAGCTCACAGGGGGCTGTCTCCTACGAGCAGTACTTC. V usage is TRBV7-2 and J usage is TRBJ2-7; TRBD1 agrees at 9 bases. The CDR3 totals 15 residues. CDR1 and CDR2 (germline): SGHTA, FQGNSA. Losses at the gene ends were 4 bases for V and 0 bases for J; bases not matched to a gene: 4. The full variable domain, completed using reference TRBV7-2 and TRBJ2-7, is GAGVSQSPSNKVTEKGKDVELRCDPISGHTALYWYRQSLGQGLEFLIYFQGNSAPDKSGLPSDRFSAERTGGSVSTLTIQRTQQEDSAVYLCASSSQGAVSYEQYFGPGTRLTVT.

The rearrangement uses TRBV6-6 and TRBJ2-5, with D unresolved. V shed 9 bases and J shed 3 bases, with 17 bases lying between them. The CDR3 has 14 residues. Germline assignment: CDR1 MNHNY and CDR2 SVGAGI (reference sequence). DNA of the CDR3: TGTGCCAGTACTAAGCTGTTCCGCGAAGAGACCCAGTACTTC. Amino acid sequence: CASTKLFREETQYF.

The V and J genes are TRBV6-5 and TRBJ2-3; the D is unclear. Germline CDR1 MNHEY, CDR2 SVGAGI. Trimming shortened V by 8 bases and J by 1 base, and 13 bases separated the two germline ends. The CDR3 length is 14 residues. In nucleotides, the CDR3 is TGTGCCAGCCTAGTGACCGAAGGCACAGATACGCAGTATTTT. Its protein product is CASLVTEGTDTQYF.

The chain combines TRBV7-7 with TRBJ2-1; D not resolved. The length of the CDR3 is 15 residues. V was trimmed by 10 bases and J by 7 bases, leaving 23 bases between them. Per the germline V gene, CDR1 is SSHAT and CDR2 is FNYEAQ (reference sequence). The CDR3 coding sequence is TGTGCCACCCCGTTCCCCCCCCTCATCCCAAATGAGCAGTTCTTC. Amino acid sequence: CATPFPPLIPNEQFF.

The chain couples TRBV7-9 to TRBJ2-3; 9 bases match TRBD1. Unmatched junction bases numbered 6, after V lost 0 bases and J lost 2 bases. CDR3 size: 17 residues. CDR1 and CDR2 (germline): SEHNR, FQNEAQ (reference sequence). The CDR3 bases are TGTGCCAGCAGCTTAGCGCAGGGACAGGGCAACACAGATACGCAGTATTTT. Its translation is CASSLAQGQGNTDTQYF.

V usage is TRBV27 and J usage is TRBJ1-2; TRBD1 agrees at 8 bases. V was pared by 4 bases and J by 5 bases, with 9 bases of the junction left unmatched. This CDR3 spans 15 amino acids. Germline V gene lookup returns CDR1 MNHEY and CDR2 SMNVEV (reference sequence). CDR3 protein: CASSYKGQGGYGYTF. DNA for the CDR3: TGTGCCAGCAGTTATAAAGGACAGGGAGGATATGGCTACACCTTC.

This chain links TRBV3-1 (or the pseudogene TRBV3-2) with TRBJ1-5; 7 nucleotides agree with TRBD1. The V segment lost 4 bases and the J segment 2 bases; nucleotides outside the gene matches: 11. The CDR3 length is 17 residues. In germline, CDR1 is LGHDT, CDR2 YNNKEL (reference sequence). The CDR3 DNA sequence: TGTGCCAGCAGCCCGAACCGGACAGGTTGTCGCAATCAGCCCCAGCATTTT. It encodes CASSPNRTGCRNQPQHF.

The J gene is TRBJ1-4, the V gene TRBV7-2; perhaps TRBD1 as D (5 bases). Trimming removed 2 bases at V and 5 bases at J, with 12 bases between. Per the germline V gene, CDR1 is SGHTA and CDR2 is FQGNSA. The CDR3 has 15 residues. The CDR3 reads CASSLTGTANEKLFF. Written as DNA, the CDR3 is TGTGCCAGCAGCTTAACCGGGACGGCGAATGAAAAACTGTTTTTT.

This chain links TRBV9 with TRBJ2-1; TRBD1 agrees at 8 bases. CDR3 size: 21 residues. Trimming took 0 bases from V and 3 from J; bases not matched to a gene: 20. The germline V gene has CDR1 SGDLS and CDR2 YYNGEE. CDR3 in amino acids: CASSVALVGQGRKPRYNEQFF. CDR3 in DNA: TGTGCCAGCAGCGTAGCTCTAGTAGGACAGGGACGAAAACCCCGCTACAATGAGCAGTTCTTC. Full variable domain (missing parts from reference TRBV9 and TRBJ2-1): DSGVTQTPKHLITATGQRVTLRCSPRSGDLSVYWYQQSLDQGLQFLIQYYNGEERAKGNILERFSAQQFPDLHSELNLSSLELGDSALYFCASSVALVGQGRKPRYNEQFFGPGTRLTVL.